This T cell receptor beta chain was identified during a study of CD8 T cells in ankylosing spondylitis. This CDR3 comprises 15 residues. V was cut by 2 bases and J by 8 bases, with 15 bases left in between. The germline CDR1 and CDR2 sequences are LGHDT and YNNKEL (reference sequence). TCRdb passed the 5' RACE reads through MiXCR, listing each CDR3 protein once. The data contain some 120,000 distinct CDR3 sequences, about 13% of them seen just once; the ten biggest clones take up 2.5% to 3%. This clonotype has just a few counts. The target antigen is unknown. Study-level points and caveats: Earlier reports found some motif variants in synovial fluid and blood in reactive arthritis.

The chain joins TRBV3-1 to TRBJ1-4, with a weak D call TRBD1 (5 bases). The source is a female donor with ankylosing spondylitis or in good health (not recorded which). The sequencing sample was made of blood, either unsorted or a sorted T cell fraction (not recorded which). The CDR3 loop reads CASSQQLGVNEKLFF. The CDR3 DNA follows: TGTGCCAGCAGCCAACAACTAGGGGTTAACGAAAAACTGTTTTTT.